These T cell receptor beta chains were read from a single sample in a study of OX40 agonist ivuxolimab in advanced cancers. The protocol was immunoSEQ multiplex PCR, while the TCRdb copy is restricted to in-frame clones and leaves out a portion. Here the sample spans more than 60,000 clones, 70% to 90% being singletons. The source was CD4+ or CD8+ T cells sorted from blood, collected in a trial of the OX40 agonist ivuxolimab. The receptors come from an adult with an advanced solid tumor such as melanoma, head and neck, liver or kidney cancer. Each CDR3 is given with its conserved first and last residue. D genes are given only for firm matches. Only part of the rows carry a size: once, few, many, or a class if the clone is expanded.

size: -
D: -
V: TRBV7-3
J: TRBJ2-2
CDR3: CASSLRAGTAGGRNTGELFF
DNA: TGTGCCAGCAGCTTAAGAGCGGGGACTGCCGGGGGGCGGAACACCGGGGAGCTGTTTTTT

size: -
D: TRBD1
V: TRBV5-6
J: TRBJ1-2
CDR3: CASSPTFGTGTFAGYTF
DNA: TGTGCCAGCAGCCCTACGTTCGGGACAGGGACGTTTGCTGGCTACACCTTC

size: -
D: -
V: TRBV27
J: TRBJ1-1
CDR3: CASSFVGNTEAFF
DNA: TGTGCCAGCAGTTTCGTAGGGAACACTGAAGCTTTCTTT

size: -
D: -
V: TRBV19
J: TRBJ1-4
CDR3: CASSRTSTNEKLFF
DNA: TGTGCCAGTAGTCGAACCTCAACTAATGAAAAACTGTTTTTT

size: medium-sized
D: TRBD1
V: TRBV19
J: TRBJ1-2
CDR3: CASSAPHRGRGYTF
DNA: TGTGCCAGTAGTGCTCCTCACAGGGGGCGCGGCTACACCTTC

size: -
D: TRBD1
V: TRBV27
J: TRBJ1-2
CDR3: CASSLEGARGYTF
DNA: TGTGCCAGCAGTTTAGAGGGGGCGAGGGGCTACACCTTC

size: -
D: TRBD2
V: TRBV25-1
J: TRBJ2-1
CDR3: CASSQREGDRRQFF
DNA: TGTGCCAGCTCTCAGCGGGAGGGCGATCGGAGGCAGTTCTTC

size: -
D: -
V: TRBV11-1
J: TRBJ1-1
CDR3: CASSPKTARTEAFF
DNA: TGTGCCAGCAGTCCCAAAACCGCGAGGACTGAAGCTTTCTTT

size: once
D: -
V: TRBV5-4
J: TRBJ1-4
CDR3: CASSLGGSAATNEKLFF
DNA: TGTGCCAGCAGCTTGGGGGGGTCGGCGGCAACTAATGAAAAACTGTTTTTT

size: -
D: -
V: TRBV19
J: TRBJ1-4
CDR3: CASSITEQGRGEKLFF
DNA: TGTGCCAGTAGTATAACGGAGCAGGGAAGGGGGGAAAAACTGTTTTTT

size: -
D: -
V: TRBV18
J: TRBJ1-1
CDR3: CASSPGENTEAFF
DNA: TGTGCCAGCTCACCAGGGGAGAACACTGAAGCTTTCTTT

size: -
D: TRBD2
V: TRBV19
J: TRBJ2-7
CDR3: CASSPSGALTYEQYF
DNA: TGTGCCAGTAGTCCCAGCGGGGCCTTAACCTACGAGCAGTACTTC

size: -
D: -
V: TRBV6-1
J: TRBJ1-4
CDR3: CASKAGAGREKLFF
DNA: TGTGCCAGCAAAGCAGGGGCCGGGAGGGAAAAACTGTTTTTT

size: -
D: TRBD1
V: TRBV4-1
J: TRBJ1-2
CDR3: CASSPSADRAAYGYTF
DNA: TGCGCCAGCAGCCCATCCGCAGACAGGGCCGCATATGGCTACACCTTC

size: -
D: TRBD2
V: TRBV2
J: TRBJ2-1
CDR3: CASSAPGLAGGLSSYNEQFF
DNA: TGTGCCAGCAGTGCTCCGGGACTAGCGGGGGGCCTCAGCTCCTACAATGAGCAGTTCTTC

size: -
D: -
V: TRBV15
J: TRBJ2-5
CDR3: CATSRGSGVGETQYF
DNA: TGTGCCACCAGCAGAGGGTCGGGAGTGGGGGAGACCCAGTACTTC

size: -
D: TRBD2
V: TRBV5-1
J: TRBJ2-5
CDR3: CASSVSGQETQYF
DNA: TGCGCCAGCAGCGTTAGCGGGCAAGAGACCCAGTACTTC

size: -
D: -
V: TRBV5-4
J: TRBJ2-1
CDR3: CASSLKGSYNEQFF
DNA: TGTGCCAGCAGCCTGAAGGGCTCCTACAATGAGCAGTTCTTC

size: -
D: TRBD1
V: TRBV12-5
J: TRBJ2-4
CDR3: CASGLQGADNIQYF
DNA: TGTGCTAGTGGATTACAGGGGGCTGATAACATTCAGTACTTC

size: -
D: TRBD2
V: TRBV7-2
J: TRBJ2-2
CDR3: CASSLAGLAVIGELFF
DNA: TGTGCCAGCAGCTTGGCTGGACTAGCGGTAATCGGGGAGCTGTTTTTT

size: -
D: -
V: TRBV6-5
J: TRBJ1-3
CDR3: CASRRTESGNTIYF
DNA: TGTGCCAGCAGGAGGACGGAATCTGGAAACACCATATATTTT

size: -
D: -
V: TRBV5-8
J: TRBJ1-3
CDR3: CASRLRRVSGNTIYF
DNA: TGTGCCAGCAGATTACGCAGGGTGTCTGGAAACACCATATATTTT

size: few
D: -
V: TRBV11-2
J: TRBJ1-1
CDR3: CASSGDRGTEAFF
DNA: TGTGCCAGCAGCGGCGACCGTGGTACTGAAGCTTTCTTT

size: -
D: -
V: TRBV5-4
J: TRBJ2-3
CDR3: CASSLAGTDTQYF
DNA: TGTGCCAGCAGCTTGGCTGGGACGGATACGCAGTATTTT

size: -
D: -
V: TRBV14
J: TRBJ1-2
CDR3: CASSQDQGSFYLYGYTF
DNA: TGTGCCAGCAGCCAAGATCAGGGCAGTTTTTACCTCTATGGCTACACCTTC

size: -
D: -
V: TRBV5-5
J: TRBJ2-2
CDR3: CASSLEVSHTGELFF
DNA: TGTGCCAGCAGCTTAGAGGTTTCGCACACCGGGGAGCTGTTTTTT

size: -
D: -
V: TRBV11-2
J: TRBJ2-1
CDR3: CASRYRTLEQFF
DNA: TGTGCCAGCAGATACCGAACATTGGAGCAGTTCTTC

size: -
D: -
V: TRBV10-3
J: TRBJ1-1
CDR3: CAISAGGRANTEAFF
DNA: TGTGCCATCAGTGCTGGGGGACGGGCGAACACTGAAGCTTTCTTT

size: -
D: -
V: TRBV15
J: TRBJ1-1
CDR3: CATSRPNSFWAFF
DNA: TGTGCCACCAGCAGACCAAACAGCTTCTGGGCTTTCTTT

size: -
D: -
V: TRBV5-4
J: TRBJ2-5
CDR3: CASRMGRIETQYF
DNA: TGTGCCAGCAGGATGGGACGGATAGAGACCCAGTACTTC

size: -
D: TRBD1
V: TRBV6-5
J: TRBJ1-2
CDR3: CASSYRGQGAYGYTF
DNA: TGTGCCAGCAGTTACCGCGGACAGGGGGCCTATGGCTACACCTTC